This T cell receptor (beta chain) derives from a study of blood T cell repertoires in COVID-19. Study in general: COVID-19 samples collected from the United States, Italy and Spain covered acute and convalescent phases. The analysed material was cDNA or gDNA that came from T cells, B-cell-depleted T cells, or PBMCs.

This clone was seen only once. V was clipped by 8 bases and J by 2 bases, with 13 bases between them. This CDR3 contains 13 residues. Germline V lookup: CDR1 MNHEY, CDR2 SMNVEV (reference sequence). Original processing methods: How many nucleated cells were present was estimated from reference gene primer amplification. The method was immunoSEQ multiplex PCR; TCRdb's version includes in-frame clones alone and lacks a portion of them. That table is the source of V, J and clone size, and D and trimming were worked out from the DNA. The table has around 380,000 clones, 81% seen once. The specimen sequenced was peripheral blood. This receptor was identified in a human donor with acute or convalescent COVID-19. The donor label of this sample is uncertain. V is TRBV27 and J is TRBJ2-7; D is unresolved. This CDR3 reads CASGLLPPYEQYF. The CDR3 nucleotides are TGTGCCAGCGGGCTCCTACCTCCCTACGAGCAGTACTTC.